Only one count was recorded for the clone carrying this TCR beta chain. The antigen is undetermined. TCRdb keeps only in-frame clones here, not all; method: immunoSEQ multiplex PCR. Among some 120,000 clones listed, about 88% were seen once. V trimming: 5 bases; J trimming: 2 bases; junction bases outside the gene matches: 6. Germline V gives CDR1 SGHTA, CDR2 FQGNSA. The CDR3 is 15 residues long. These data originate in a study of T cell responses to AZD1222 COVID-19 vaccine. At the level of the study: Second-dose groups at about 4 or about 12 weeks were pooled. Study results and limitations: Females outnumbered males among donors, who were mostly white British; clonal diversity was possibly underestimated. When two AZD1222 doses had been given, Spike-specific TCR breadth and depth rose. After the peak T cell response, and only then, were repertoires sampled.

The J gene is TRBJ1-5, the V gene TRBV7-2; 7 bases align to TRBD1. The clonotype comes from an adult in good health. The input for sequencing was peripheral blood, taken on day 0 of AZD1222 vaccination. In nucleotides, the CDR3 is TGTGCCAGCAGCGGAGGGGGCTTTGGCAATCAGCCCCAGCATTTT. It yields the protein CASSGGGFGNQPQHF.